This entry describes one T cell receptor (beta chain). As yet, its antigen is unknown. The CDR3 consists of 14 residues. V was shortened by 3 bases and J by 6 bases, with 11 bases between the two germline ends. CDR1 and CDR2 (germline): LNHDA, SQIVND (reference sequence). These data belong to a study of PD-1 blockade in classical Hodgkin lymphoma. Study context: Nivolumab dosing for patients was 3 mg/kg, administered intravenously every 2 weeks. Overall study results and limits: Baseline TCR diversity was reportedly lower in newly diagnosed patients than healthy donors.

With no exception, relapse followed autologous stem cell transplantation in all patients, and brentuximab vedotin exposure varied. The assay was immunoSEQ multiplex PCR, and TCRdb's table has in-frame clones only and misses some. This repertoire shows approximately 26,000 clones, 60% to 80% found once; its top ten account for 3% to 4%. The sequence came from a human donor with classical Hodgkin lymphoma. This material consisted of peripheral blood mononuclear cells (PBMCs), taken at baseline. V gene TRBV19 combines with J gene TRBJ1-4; no firm D call. In nucleotides, the CDR3 is TGTGCCAGTAGTATCGGTGTAGCGGATGAAAAACTGTTTTTT. Translating gives CASSIGVADEKLFF.